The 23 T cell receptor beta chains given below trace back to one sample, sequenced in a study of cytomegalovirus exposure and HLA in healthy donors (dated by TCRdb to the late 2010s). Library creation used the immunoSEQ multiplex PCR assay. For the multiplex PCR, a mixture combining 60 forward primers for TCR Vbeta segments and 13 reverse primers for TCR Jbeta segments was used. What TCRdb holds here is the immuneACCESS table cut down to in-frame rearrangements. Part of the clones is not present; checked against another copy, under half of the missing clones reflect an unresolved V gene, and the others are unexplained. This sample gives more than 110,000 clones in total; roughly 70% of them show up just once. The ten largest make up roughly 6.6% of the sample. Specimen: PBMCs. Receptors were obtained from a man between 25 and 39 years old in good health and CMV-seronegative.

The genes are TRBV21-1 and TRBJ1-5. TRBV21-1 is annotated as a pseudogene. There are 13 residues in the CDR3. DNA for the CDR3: TGTGCCAGCAGCCGCAAACGGGATCAGCCCCAGCATTTT. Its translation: CASSRKRDQPQHF.

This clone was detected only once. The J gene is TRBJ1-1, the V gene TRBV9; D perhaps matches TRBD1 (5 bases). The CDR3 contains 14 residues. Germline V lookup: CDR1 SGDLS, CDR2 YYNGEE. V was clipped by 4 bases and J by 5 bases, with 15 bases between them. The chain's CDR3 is CASSPSTGGTEAFF. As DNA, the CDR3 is TGTGCCAGCAGCCCCAGTACCGGGGGAACTGAAGCTTTCTTT. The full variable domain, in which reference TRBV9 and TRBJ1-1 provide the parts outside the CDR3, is DSGVTQTPKHLITATGQRVTLRCSPRSGDLSVYWYQQSLDQGLQFLIQYYNGEERAKGNILERFSAQQFPDLHSELNLSSLELGDSALYFCASSPSTGGTEAFFGQGTRLTVV.

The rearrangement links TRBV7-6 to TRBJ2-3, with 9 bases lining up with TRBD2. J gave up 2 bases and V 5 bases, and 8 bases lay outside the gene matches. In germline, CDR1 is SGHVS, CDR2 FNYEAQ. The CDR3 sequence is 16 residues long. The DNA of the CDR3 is TGTGCCAGCAGCGCACTCCCGGGACTAGCCACAGATACGCAGTATTTT. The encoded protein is CASSALPGLATDTQYF. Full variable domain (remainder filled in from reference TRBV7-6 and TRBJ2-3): GAGVSQSPRYKVTKRGQDVALRCDPISGHVSLYWYRQALGQGPEFLTYFNYEAQQDKSGLPNDRFSAERPEGSISTLTIQRTEQRDSAMYRCASSALPGLATDTQYFGPGTRLTVL.

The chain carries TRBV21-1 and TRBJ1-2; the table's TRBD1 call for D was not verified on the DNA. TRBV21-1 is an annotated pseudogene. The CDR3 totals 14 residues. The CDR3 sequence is CARDRGTVRIGYTF. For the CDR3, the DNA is TGTGCCAGGGACAGGGGTACGGTGAGAATTGGCTACACCTTC.

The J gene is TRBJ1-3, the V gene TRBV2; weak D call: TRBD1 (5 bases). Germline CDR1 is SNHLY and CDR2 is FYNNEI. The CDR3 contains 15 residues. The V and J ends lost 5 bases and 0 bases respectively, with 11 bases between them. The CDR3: CASSPQGLSGNTIYF. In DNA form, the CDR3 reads TGTGCCAGCAGTCCCCAGGGACTCTCTGGAAACACCATATATTTT.

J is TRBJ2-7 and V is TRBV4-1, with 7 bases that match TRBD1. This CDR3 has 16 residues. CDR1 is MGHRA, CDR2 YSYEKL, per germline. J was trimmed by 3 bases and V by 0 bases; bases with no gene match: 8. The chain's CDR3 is CASSQDPEQGNYEQYF. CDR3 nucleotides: TGCGCCAGCAGCCAAGATCCGGAACAGGGGAACTACGAGCAGTACTTC.

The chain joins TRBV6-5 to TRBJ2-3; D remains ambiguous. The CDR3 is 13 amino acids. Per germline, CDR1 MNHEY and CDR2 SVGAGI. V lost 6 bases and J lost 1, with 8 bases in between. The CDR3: CASSIPGTDTQYF. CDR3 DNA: TGTGCCAGCAGCATCCCGGGCACAGATACGCAGTATTTT.

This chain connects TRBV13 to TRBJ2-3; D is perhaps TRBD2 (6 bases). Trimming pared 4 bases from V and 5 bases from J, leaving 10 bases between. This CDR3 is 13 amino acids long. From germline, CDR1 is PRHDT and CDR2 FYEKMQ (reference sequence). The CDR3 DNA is TGTGCCAGCAGCTCGGACTACCTAGATACGCAGTATTTT. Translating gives CASSSDYLDTQYF.

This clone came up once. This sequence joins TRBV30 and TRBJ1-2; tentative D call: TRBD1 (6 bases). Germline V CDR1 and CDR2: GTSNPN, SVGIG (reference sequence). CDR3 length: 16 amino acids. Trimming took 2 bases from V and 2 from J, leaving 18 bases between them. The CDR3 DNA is TGTGCCTGGAGTCCTCCCGTACAGGGAGTGAACTATGGCTACACCTTC. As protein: CAWSPPVQGVNYGYTF.

The CDR3 here is CASKTFGQGGYHEQYF. The CDR3 DNA follows: TGTGCCAGCAAAACCTTCGGACAGGGTGGGTACCACGAGCAGTACTTC. This chain links TRBV28 with TRBJ2-7; 8 nucleotides match TRBD1. Germline V lookup: CDR1 MDHEN, CDR2 SYDVKM. This CDR3 contains 16 residues. The ends lost 7 bases at V and 5 bases at J; junction bases unmatched: 16.

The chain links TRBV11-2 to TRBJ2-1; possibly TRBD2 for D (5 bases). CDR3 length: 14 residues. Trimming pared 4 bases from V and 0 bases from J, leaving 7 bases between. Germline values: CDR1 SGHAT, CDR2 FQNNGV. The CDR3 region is CASSWEYSYNEQFF. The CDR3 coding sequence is TGTGCCAGCAGCTGGGAGTACTCCTACAATGAGCAGTTCTTC.

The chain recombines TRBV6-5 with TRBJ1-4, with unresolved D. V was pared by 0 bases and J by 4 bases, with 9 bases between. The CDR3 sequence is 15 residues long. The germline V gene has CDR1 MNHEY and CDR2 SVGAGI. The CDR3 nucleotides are TGTGCCAGCAGTTACTCGAGCCCCTTTAATGAAAAACTGTTTTTT. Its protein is CASSYSSPFNEKLFF.

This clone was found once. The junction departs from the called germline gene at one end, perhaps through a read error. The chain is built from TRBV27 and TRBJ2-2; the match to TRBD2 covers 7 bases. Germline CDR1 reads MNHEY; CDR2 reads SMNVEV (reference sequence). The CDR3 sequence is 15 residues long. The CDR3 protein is CASSRGLTKTGELFF. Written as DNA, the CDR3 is TGTGCCAGCAGTAGGGGACTAACGAAAACCGGGGAGCTGTTTTTT.

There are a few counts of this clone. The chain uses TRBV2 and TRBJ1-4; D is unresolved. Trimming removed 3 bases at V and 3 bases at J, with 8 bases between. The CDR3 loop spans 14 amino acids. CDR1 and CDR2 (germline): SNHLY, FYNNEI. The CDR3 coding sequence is TGTGCCAGCAGTGAGACAAGGTCTAATGAAAAACTGTTTTTT. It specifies CASSETRSNEKLFF.

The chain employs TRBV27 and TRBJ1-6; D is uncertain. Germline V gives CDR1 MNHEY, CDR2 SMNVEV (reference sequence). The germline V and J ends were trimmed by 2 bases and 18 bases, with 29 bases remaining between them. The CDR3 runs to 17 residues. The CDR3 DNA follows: TGTGCCAGCAGTTTAGGTACAGTCCCCCGCTTGAGAGTCCAAGGCCACTTT. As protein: CASSLGTVPRLRVQGHF.

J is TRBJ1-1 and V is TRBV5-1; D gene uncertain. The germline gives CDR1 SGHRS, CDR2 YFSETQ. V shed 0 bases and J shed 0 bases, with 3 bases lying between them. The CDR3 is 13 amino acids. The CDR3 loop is CASSLVMNTEAFF. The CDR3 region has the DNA TGCGCCAGCAGCTTGGTTATGAACACTGAAGCTTTCTTT.

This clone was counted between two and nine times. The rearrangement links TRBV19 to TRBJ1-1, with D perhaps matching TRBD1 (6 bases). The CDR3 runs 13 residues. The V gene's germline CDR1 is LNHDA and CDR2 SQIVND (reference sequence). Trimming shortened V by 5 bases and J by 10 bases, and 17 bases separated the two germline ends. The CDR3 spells CASSSTPGVGAFF. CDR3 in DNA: TGTGCCAGTAGTTCGACCCCAGGGGTTGGAGCTTTCTTT.

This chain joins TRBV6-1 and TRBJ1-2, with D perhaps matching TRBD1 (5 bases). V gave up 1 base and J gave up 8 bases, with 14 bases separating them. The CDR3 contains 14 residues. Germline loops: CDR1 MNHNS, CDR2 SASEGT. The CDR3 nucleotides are TGTGCCAGCAGTGAAGTGACAGACGGTAGCGGCTACACCTTC. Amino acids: CASSEVTDGSGYTF.

Written as DNA, the CDR3 is TGCGCCAGCAGCTTGGTTTCGTACGGACTAGCGGGAGAGACCCAGTACTTC. It codes for CASSLVSYGLAGETQYF. The rearrangement uses TRBV5-1 and TRBJ2-5; 11 bases agree with TRBD2. From germline, CDR1 is SGHRS and CDR2 YFSETQ. With V trimmed by 0 bases and J by 4 bases, 8 bases remained unmatched. This CDR3 is built from 17 residues. Supplemented by reference TRBV5-1 and TRBJ2-5, the full variable domain reads KAGVTQTPRYLIKTRGQQVTLSCSPISGHRSVSWYQQTPGQGLQFLFEYFSETQRNKGNFPGRFSGRQFSNSRSEMNVSTLELGDSALYLCASSLVSYGLAGETQYFGPGTRLLVL.

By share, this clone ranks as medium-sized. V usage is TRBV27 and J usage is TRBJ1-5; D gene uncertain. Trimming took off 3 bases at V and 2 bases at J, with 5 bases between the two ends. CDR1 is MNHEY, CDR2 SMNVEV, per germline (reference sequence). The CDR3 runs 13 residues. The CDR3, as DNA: TGTGCCAGCAGTTTCTTAGGCAATCAGCCCCAGCATTTT. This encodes CASSFLGNQPQHF.

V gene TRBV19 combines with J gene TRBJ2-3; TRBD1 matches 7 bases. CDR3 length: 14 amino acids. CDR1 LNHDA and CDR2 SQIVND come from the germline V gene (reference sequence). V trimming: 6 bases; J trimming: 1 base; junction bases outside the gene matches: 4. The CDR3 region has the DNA TGTGCCAGTAGCTTAGGGGGCCGCACAGATACGCAGTATTTT. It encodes CASSLGGRTDTQYF.

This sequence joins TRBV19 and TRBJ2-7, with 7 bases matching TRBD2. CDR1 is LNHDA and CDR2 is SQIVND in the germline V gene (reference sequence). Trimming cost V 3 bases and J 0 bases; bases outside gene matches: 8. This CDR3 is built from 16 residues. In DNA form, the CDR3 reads TGTGCCAGTAGTATTTCCCGGGGGGTCCCCTCCTACGAGCAGTACTTC. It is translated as CASSISRGVPSYEQYF.

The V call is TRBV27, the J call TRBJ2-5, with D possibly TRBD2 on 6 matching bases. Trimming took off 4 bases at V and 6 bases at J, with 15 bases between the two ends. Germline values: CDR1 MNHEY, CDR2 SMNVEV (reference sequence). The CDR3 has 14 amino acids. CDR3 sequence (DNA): TGTGCCAGCAGTTCAGCCGGACTACCCAAGACCCAGTACTTC. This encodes CASSSAGLPKTQYF.